This T cell receptor (beta chain) was obtained from a study of vaccination effects on CD4 cells after COVID-19. For the study at large: Relative to the second dose, post-vaccine samples were obtained a median of 72 days later. Study-level findings and limits: Substantial clonal contraction characterized both infection- and vaccine-induced clones late after vaccination. Just 1 of 255 vaccine-induced clones in healthy recipients was cross-reactive.

Produced via immunoSEQ multiplex PCR; TCRdb's table is partial and in-frame only. The sample includes approximately 74,000 clones, roughly 80% seen only once; the top ten take around 1%. Per the germline V gene, CDR1 is SGHRS and CDR2 is YFSETQ. The V gene end was trimmed by 0 bases and the J gene end by 6 bases; junction bases not matched to a gene: 3. The CDR3 spans 13 residues. Before sequencing took place, the ViraFEST assay used viral peptide pools to expand antigen-specific CD4+ T cells. Culture lasted approximately 10 days before CD4+ T cell isolation. Participants were given two doses of BNT162b2 or mRNA-1273 vaccine. Cultures of under 2.5 million PBMC per well contained about 10 IU/ml IL-2 plus 10 ug/ml peptides. Worth noting for this clone: Its specificity is not known.

This sample comprised CD4+ T cells from PBMCs cultured with HCoV-OC43 spike peptides, obtained after COVID-19 vaccination. Subset denoted: HCoV-OC43 spike overlapping peptide pool stimulation. This receptor was obtained from a human donor who received a COVID-19 vaccine. The chain couples TRBV5-1 to TRBJ2-7; the match to TRBD2 covers 7 bases. The CDR3 is CASSLAGGTEQYV. In nucleotides, the CDR3 is TGCGCCAGCAGCTTGGCCGGGGGGACCGAGCAGTACGTC.